This T cell receptor (beta chain) stems from a study of shared clonotypes between healthy human individuals (dated by TCRdb to 2020 to 2021). Notes on the research overall: The cohort included a few men and two women between 18 and 49 years of age. Per donor, three plates each were used for CD4 naive and CD4 memory, two for CD8 naive, and one for CD8 memory. Per donor, leukapheresis produced somewhere between about 0.94 and 9 billion PBMCs. Libraries were prepared and TCR repertoires were sequenced by different laboratories using diverse techniques, in order to increase sequencing depth and limit assay-specific biases. To estimate repertoire size and how much clonotypes are shared between individuals, the study performed deep sequencing of blood TCR repertoires from roughly five healthy adults.

Using the deep immunoSEQ assay, multiplex PCR amplified TCR CDR3 regions from genomic DNA. Genomic DNA extracted from each cell subset was distributed evenly over all wells of several immunoSEQ 96-well plates, and each plate served as one replicate. For sorted subsets, about 200 ng genomic DNA, equal to some 28,000 T cell genomes, was loaded into each replicate PCR. Purified libraries were quantified with a Qubit 3.0 fluorometer, sized on a Bioanalyzer 2100, and re-quantified with the KAPA Library Quantification kit. Every immunoSEQ 96-well plate was sequenced on a separate single-read 150-cycle Illumina NextSeq 550 flow cell. Per the source publication's procedure: Because the immunoSEQ output included only junctional sequences and no quality scores, the filtering could not be the same as the filtering used for full-length reads. To assign V/J genes and CDR3, sequences were annotated against IMGT germline references using PyIR, a Python wrapper for IgBLAST v1.9. Reads were removed for weak V/J assignments (E-value above 1e-6), missing CDR3, stop codons, out-of-frame junctions, or ambiguous translated residues. V3J clonotypes were defined by identical inferred V gene, J gene, and CDR3 amino acid sequence. Percentage overlap between repertoires was computed as shared unique clonotypes divided by the size of the smaller repertoire. Richness of each repertoire was evaluated using RTK rarefaction, the Chao1 estimator, and Recon v2.1 estimates of unobserved clonotypes. For all TCRbeta clonotypes obtained by the gDNA method from a few donors, generation probabilities were computed with OLGA. TCRdb retrieved this table from immuneACCESS and kept in-frame rearrangements only. Not all clones are present; in checked studies, unresolved V genes account for under half, and no reason is known for the remainder. That table is the source of V, J and clone size, and D and trimming were worked out from the DNA. Across this sample there are a few million clones, with 80% to 95% seen only once. The leading ten clones occupy 0.39% of the sample.

At the junction V is shortened by 8 bases and J by 6 bases; bases outside the gene matches: 6. The CDR3 holds 13 amino acids from the cysteine to the phenylalanine. The sequence is cut down to CDR3 DNA, 39 bases in frame from base 1. For CDR1 and CDR2, the germline V gene (reference sequence) lists MNHEY and SMNVEV. Donors were healthy HIV-negative adults with no recently reported acute infections or vaccinations. Only Caucasian adults living in Nashville, Tennessee, USA were represented among the donors. Magnetic negative selection was used to enrich CD4+ T cells, after which naive cells were positively selected on CD45RA and the negative fraction became the memory subset. After blood collection by leukapheresis, PBMCs were isolated using Ficoll-Histopaque density gradient centrifugation and then cryopreserved in the vapor phase of liquid nitrogen. Analytical flow cytometry was used to check the purity and quantity of every magnetically sorted T cell population. Genomic DNA was isolated from each sorted fraction and quantified by UV absorbance on a Nanodrop 2000c.

Regarding this clone: The clone's antigen remains unknown. Base qualities are not recorded, but no much larger clone differs from it by a single base.

Here is what the overall study found, with its caveats: Because the study included only a small number of donors, the genetic and exposure-history diversity represented was limited. Pairwise subsampling indicated that sequencing depth was expected to affect the degree of clonotype sharing among donors. Only blood was sampled, and tissue TCR repertoires likely differ from those in blood. Even with the large sequencing depth, rarefaction of the sorted-subset datasets indicated that sequencing was incomplete. Sharing across a handful of donors was observed for approximately 5% of naive CD4, 3% to 3.5% of naive CD8, about 2.3% of memory CD4, and around 0.44% of memory CD8 clonotypes. Naive subsets generally had larger estimated clonotype richness than memory subsets did. Compared with non-shared clonotypes, clonotypes shared by all four sorted-subset donors had higher generation probabilities.

Sequences were obtained from naive CD4+ T cells from PBMCs. The cell subset or site label of this sample denotes: CD45RA+ positively selected. This clonotype was obtained from a man younger than 35 in good health. Some clones in this sample may be carry-over from other donors' samples. The chain is made from TRBV27 and TRBJ2-1, with 8 middle bases fitting TRBD2. The sequenced DNA is TGTGCCAGCCATGGGAGCGGGAGCAATGAGCAGTTCTTC. Its protein product is CASHGSGSNEQFF.